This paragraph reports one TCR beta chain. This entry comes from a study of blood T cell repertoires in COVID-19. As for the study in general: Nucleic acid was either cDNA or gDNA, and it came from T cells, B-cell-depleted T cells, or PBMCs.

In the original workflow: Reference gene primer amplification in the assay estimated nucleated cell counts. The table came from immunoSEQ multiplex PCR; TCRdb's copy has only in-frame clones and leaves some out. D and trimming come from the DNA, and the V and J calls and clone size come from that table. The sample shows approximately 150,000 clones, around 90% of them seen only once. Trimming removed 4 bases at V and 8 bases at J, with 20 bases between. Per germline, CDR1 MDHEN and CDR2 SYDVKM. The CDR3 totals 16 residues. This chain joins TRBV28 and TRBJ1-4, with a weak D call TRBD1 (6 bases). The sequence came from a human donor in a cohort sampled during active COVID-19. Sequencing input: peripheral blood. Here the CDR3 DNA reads TGTGCCAGCAGTTCCCTGGGGGGGCAGGGTTTGGAAAAACTGTTTTTT. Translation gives CASSSLGGQGLEKLFF.